This TCR beta chain was recovered during a study of blood T cell repertoires in COVID-19. The data were produced by immunoSEQ multiplex PCR, yet TCRdb's version contains in-frame clones alone and is incomplete. The sample includes 400,000 or so clones, over 75% seen only once; the top ten take roughly 1.9%. CDR3 length equals 14 residues. Germline V gene data show CDR1 as SGHNT and CDR2 as YYREEE (reference sequence). With 3 bases clipped from V and 6 bases from J, the junction kept 4 bases outside the gene matches. Input material: PBMCs or T cells enriched from blood (not recorded which). V gene TRBV5-4 combines with J gene TRBJ1-4, with TRBD1 matching over 8 bases. The clonotype originates from a woman in her thirties or forties with acute COVID-19. The CDR3, as DNA: TGTGCCAGCAGCTCCGGACAGGGCCATGAAAAACTGTTTTTT. Protein product: CASSSGQGHEKLFF.